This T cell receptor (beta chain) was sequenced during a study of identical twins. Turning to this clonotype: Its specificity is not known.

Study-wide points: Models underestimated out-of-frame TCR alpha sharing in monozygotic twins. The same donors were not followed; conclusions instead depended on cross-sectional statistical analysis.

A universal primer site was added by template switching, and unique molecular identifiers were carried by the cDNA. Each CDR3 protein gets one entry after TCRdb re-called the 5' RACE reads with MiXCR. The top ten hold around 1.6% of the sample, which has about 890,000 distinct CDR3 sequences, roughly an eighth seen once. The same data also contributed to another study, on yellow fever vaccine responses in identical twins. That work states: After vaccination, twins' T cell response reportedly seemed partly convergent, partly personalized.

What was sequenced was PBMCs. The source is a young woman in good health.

CDR3 in amino acids: CSAFGLVVSGANVLTF. The DNA of the CDR3 is TGCAGTGCCTTCGGACTAGTTGTATCCGGGGCCAACGTCCTGACTTTC. V gene TRBV20-1 combines with J gene TRBJ2-6; 7 nucleotides agree with TRBD2. V shed 6 bases, J shed 4 bases, and the junction held 12 bases outside the gene matches. The CDR3 is made up of 16 amino acids. CDR1 is DFQATT and CDR2 is SNEGSKA in the germline V gene (reference sequence).